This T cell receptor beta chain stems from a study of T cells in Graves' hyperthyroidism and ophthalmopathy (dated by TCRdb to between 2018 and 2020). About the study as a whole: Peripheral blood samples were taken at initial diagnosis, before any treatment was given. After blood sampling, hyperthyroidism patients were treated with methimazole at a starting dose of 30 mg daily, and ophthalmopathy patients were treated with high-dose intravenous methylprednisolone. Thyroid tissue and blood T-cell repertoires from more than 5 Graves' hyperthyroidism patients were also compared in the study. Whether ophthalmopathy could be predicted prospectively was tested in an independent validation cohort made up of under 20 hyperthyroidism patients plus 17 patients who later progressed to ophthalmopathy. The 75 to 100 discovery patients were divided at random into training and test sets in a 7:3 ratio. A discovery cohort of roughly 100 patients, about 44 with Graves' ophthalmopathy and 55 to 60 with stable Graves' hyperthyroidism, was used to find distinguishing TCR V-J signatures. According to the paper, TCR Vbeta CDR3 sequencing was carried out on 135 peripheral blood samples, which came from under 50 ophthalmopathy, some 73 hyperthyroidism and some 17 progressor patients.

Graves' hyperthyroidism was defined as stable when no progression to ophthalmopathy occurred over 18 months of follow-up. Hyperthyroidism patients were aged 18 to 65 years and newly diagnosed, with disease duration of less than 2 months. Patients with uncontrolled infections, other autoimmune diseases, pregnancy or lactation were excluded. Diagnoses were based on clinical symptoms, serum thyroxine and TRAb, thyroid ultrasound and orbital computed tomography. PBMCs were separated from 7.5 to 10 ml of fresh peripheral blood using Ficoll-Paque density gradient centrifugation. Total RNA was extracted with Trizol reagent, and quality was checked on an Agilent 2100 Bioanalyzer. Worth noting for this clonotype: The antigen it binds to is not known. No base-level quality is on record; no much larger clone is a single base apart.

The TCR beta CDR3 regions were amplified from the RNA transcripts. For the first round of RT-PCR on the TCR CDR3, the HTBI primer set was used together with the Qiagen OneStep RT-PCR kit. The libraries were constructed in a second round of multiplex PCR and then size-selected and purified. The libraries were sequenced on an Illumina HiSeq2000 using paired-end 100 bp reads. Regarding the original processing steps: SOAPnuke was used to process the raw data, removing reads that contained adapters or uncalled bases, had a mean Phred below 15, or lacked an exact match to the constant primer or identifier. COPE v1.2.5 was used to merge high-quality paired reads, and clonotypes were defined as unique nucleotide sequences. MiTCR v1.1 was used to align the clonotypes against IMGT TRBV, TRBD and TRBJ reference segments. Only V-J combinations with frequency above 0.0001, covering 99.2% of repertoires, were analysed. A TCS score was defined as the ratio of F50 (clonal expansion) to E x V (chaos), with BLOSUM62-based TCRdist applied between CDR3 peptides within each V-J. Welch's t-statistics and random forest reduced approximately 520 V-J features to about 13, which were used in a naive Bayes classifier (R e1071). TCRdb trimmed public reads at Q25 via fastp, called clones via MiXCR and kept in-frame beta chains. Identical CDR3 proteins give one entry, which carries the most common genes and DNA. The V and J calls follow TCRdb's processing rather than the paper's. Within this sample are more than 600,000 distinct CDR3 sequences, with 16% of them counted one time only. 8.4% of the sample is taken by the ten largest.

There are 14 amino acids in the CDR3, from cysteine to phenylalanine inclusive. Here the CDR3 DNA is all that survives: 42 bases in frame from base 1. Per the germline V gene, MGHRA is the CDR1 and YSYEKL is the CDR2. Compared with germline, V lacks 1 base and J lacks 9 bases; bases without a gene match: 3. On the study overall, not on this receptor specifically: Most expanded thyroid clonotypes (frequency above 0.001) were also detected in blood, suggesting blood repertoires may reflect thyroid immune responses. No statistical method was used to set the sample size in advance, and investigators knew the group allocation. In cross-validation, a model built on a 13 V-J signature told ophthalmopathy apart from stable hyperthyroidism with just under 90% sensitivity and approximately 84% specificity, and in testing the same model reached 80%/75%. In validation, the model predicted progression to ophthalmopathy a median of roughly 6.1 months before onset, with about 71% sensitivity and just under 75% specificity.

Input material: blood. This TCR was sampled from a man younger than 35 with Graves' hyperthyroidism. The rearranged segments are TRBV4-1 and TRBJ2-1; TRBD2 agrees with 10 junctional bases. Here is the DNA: TGCGCCAGCAGCCAAGTATTAGCGGGAGGTGAGCAGTTCTTC. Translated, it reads CASSQVLAGGEQFF.